A single sample is the source of the 14 T cell receptor beta chains below, sequenced in a study of Ad26.COV2.S vaccination and SARS-CoV-2 variants. The treatment was: around 19 received Ad26.COV2.S at low or high dose, single or two shots; about 5 received placebo; per-sample allocation not given. Sample collection was performed on day 63 after the first vaccine or placebo injection. The table came from immunoSEQ multiplex PCR; TCRdb's copy has only in-frame clones and leaves some out. The sample shows about 410,000 clones, around 91% of them seen only once. This specimen was peripheral blood, taken in a trial of Ad26.COV2.S vaccine versus placebo. The receptors originated from a person aged 18-60 years who received the Ad26.COV2.S COVID-19 vaccine or a placebo.

The CDR3 protein is CASSEYWGEHSPLHF. The CDR3 coding sequence is TGTGCCAGCAGTGAATATTGGGGTGAACATTCACCCCTCCACTTT. V and J are TRBV25-1 and TRBJ1-6; D ambiguous. Between the trimmed V and J ends, which lost 0 bases and 8 bases, there was a span of 11 bases. The CDR3 runs to 15 residues. The V gene's germline CDR1 is MGHDK and CDR2 SYGVNS. Drawing the rest from reference TRBV25-1 and TRBJ1-6, the complete variable domain is EADIYQTPRYLVIGTGKKITLECSQTMGHDKMYWYQQDPGMELHLIHYSYGVNSTEKGDLSSESTVSRIRTEHFPLTLESARPSHTSQYLCASSEYWGEHSPLHFGNGTRLTVT.

This chain links TRBV7-3 with TRBJ2-1; tentative D call: TRBD1 (5 bases). The CDR3 covers 13 residues. Per the germline V gene, CDR1 is SGHTA and CDR2 is FQGTGA. The V end was cut by 5 bases, the J end by 7 bases, with 12 bases between. The CDR3 here is CASSLGARNEQFF. DNA of the CDR3: TGTGCCAGCAGCCTAGGGGCGAGAAATGAGCAGTTCTTC.

This clone showed up just once. This chain connects TRBV3-1 (or the pseudogene TRBV3-2) to TRBJ2-7; 7 bases agree with TRBD1. The J segment lost 6 bases and the V segment lost 6 bases, leaving 11 bases of the junction unmatched. Germline V lookup: CDR1 LGHDT, CDR2 YNNKEL (reference sequence). CDR3 size: 14 residues. The chain's CDR3 is CASSQLRGGGEQYF. CDR3 nucleotide sequence: TGTGCCAGCAGTCAACTAAGAGGGGGCGGCGAGCAGTACTTC.

As to this clone: This CDR3 is also generated by other DNA sequences in the sample. The chain has TRBV19 and TRBJ1-4; D gene unclear. V lost 3 bases and J 0 bases, leaving 8 bases between the germline ends. This CDR3 comprises 15 residues. Germline values: CDR1 LNHDA, CDR2 SQIVND (reference sequence). The CDR3 spells CASSIRTATNEKLFF. The CDR3 coding sequence is TGTGCCAGTAGTATTAGAACAGCAACTAATGAAAAACTGTTTTTT.

The J gene is TRBJ2-3, the V gene TRBV24-1; D may correspond to TRBD1 or TRBD2 (5 bases each). Germline V gives CDR1 KGHDR, CDR2 SFDVKD. The CDR3 contains 16 residues. Trimming pared 0 bases from V and 4 bases from J, leaving 13 bases between. CDR3 sequence reads: CATSDLGSWDPDTQYF. CDR3 DNA sequence: TGTGCCACCAGTGATTTGGGGTCCTGGGACCCAGATACGCAGTATTTT.

The genes are TRBV28 and TRBJ2-1; 7 positions agree with TRBD2. After removal of 6 bases from V and 8 bases from J, the junction contained 10 bases not matched to a gene. Germline values: CDR1 MDHEN, CDR2 SYDVKM. The CDR3 runs 14 residues. The CDR3 DNA sequence: TGTGCCAGCAGCGGGGCGGGAGTTGCGTATGAGCAGTTCTTC. Encoded protein: CASSGAGVAYEQFF.

In its sample, this clone was seen a few times. The chain links TRBV6-4 to TRBJ2-3, with 11 bases identical to TRBD2. Looked up from germline, CDR1 is MRHNA and CDR2 is SNTAGT. The CDR3 is 16 amino acids. V shed 5 bases, J shed 0 bases, and the junction held 4 bases outside the gene matches. The DNA for the CDR3 is TGTGCCAGCAGTCTATGGACTAGCGGGAGCACAGATACGCAGTATTTT. Translating it yields CASSLWTSGSTDTQYF.

The chain joins TRBV7-9 to TRBJ1-3; TRBD1 matches at 7 bases. Germline V lookup: CDR1 SEHNR, CDR2 FQNEAQ (reference sequence). The CDR3 runs 17 residues. V was pared by 2 bases and J by 2 bases, with 9 bases of the junction left unmatched. CDR3 DNA: TGTGCCAGCAGCTTAACCGAGGGGGCTCCCACTGGAAACACCATATATTTT. Its translation is CASSLTEGAPTGNTIYF.

J is TRBJ2-1 and V is TRBV9, with 13 positions matching TRBD2. CDR1 is SGDLS, CDR2 YYNGEE, per germline. The CDR3 contains 14 residues. V lost 3 bases to trimming and J lost 14 bases; unmatched junction nucleotides: 8. For the CDR3, the DNA is TGTGCCAGCAGCGCATCCGGGACTAGCGGGAATGAGTTCTTC. Translated: CASSASGTSGNEFF. Variable domain in full (rest from reference TRBV9 and TRBJ2-1): DSGVTQTPKHLITATGQRVTLRCSPRSGDLSVYWYQQSLDQGLQFLIQYYNGEERAKGNILERFSAQQFPDLHSELNLSSLELGDSALYFCASSASGTSGNEFFGPGTRLTVL.

V gene TRBV3-1 (or the pseudogene TRBV3-2) combines with J gene TRBJ2-5, with 7 bases fitting TRBD1. In germline, CDR1 is LGHDT, CDR2 YNNKEL (reference sequence). The V and J ends lost 0 bases and 7 bases, in that order; junction bases with no gene match: 11. The CDR3 totals 16 residues. The CDR3 sequence is CASSQDPSGQTGTQYF. Written as DNA, the CDR3 is TGTGCCAGCAGCCAAGATCCGTCGGGACAGACGGGGACCCAGTACTTC.

V and J are TRBV5-1 and TRBJ1-6; D not certain. Germline CDR1 and CDR2: SGHRS and YFSETQ. CDR3 size: 13 residues. V lost 0 bases and J lost 7, with 5 bases in between. The CDR3 DNA sequence: TGCGCCAGCAGCTTGGAGGCGAATTCACCCCTCCACTTT. Translation gives CASSLEANSPLHF. Looking up the rest from reference TRBV5-1 and TRBJ1-6 gives the full variable domain: KAGVTQTPRYLIKTRGQQVTLSCSPISGHRSVSWYQQTPGQGLQFLFEYFSETQRNKGNFPGRFSGRQFSNSRSEMNVSTLELGDSALYLCASSLEANSPLHFGNGTRLTVT.

The chain has TRBV7-8 and TRBJ1-5, with 8 nucleotides matching TRBD1. The CDR3 extends over 15 amino acids. The junction had 7 bases not matched to a gene; V was cut back by 3 bases and J by 6 bases. Germline CDR1 SGHVS, CDR2 FQNEAQ. CDR3 loop: CASSLTGEARQPQHF. The CDR3 region has the DNA TGTGCCAGCAGCTTGACAGGGGAGGCACGTCAGCCCCAGCATTTT.

The CDR3 loop is CASSLTVGYGYTF. DNA of the CDR3: TGTGCCAGCAGTTTGACCGTTGGCTATGGCTACACCTTC. The V and J genes are TRBV27 and TRBJ1-2; unclear D gene. The CDR3 is 13 residues long. Per the germline V gene, CDR1 is MNHEY and CDR2 is SMNVEV (reference sequence). The V end lost 3 bases, the J end lost 4 bases, and 9 bases lay between the germline ends.

A single count supports this clone. This rearrangement joins TRBV29-1 to TRBJ2-3; D call uncertain. The V and J ends lost 8 bases and 1 base respectively, with 16 bases between them. Germline V lookup: CDR1 SQVTM, CDR2 ANQGSEA. The CDR3 is 14 amino acids. The CDR3 bases are TGCAGCACCGATGGTCCTGGCGGCACAGATACGCAGTATTTT. Translating it yields CSTDGPGGTDTQYF.